This T cell receptor beta chain was sequenced during a study of T cell responses to AZD1222 COVID-19 vaccine. Overall study results and limits: The donor group comprised mostly white British people and more females; the analysis possibly underestimated clonal diversity.

Comment on this clone: No antigen is known for it.

Some clones are missing from TCRdb's copy, which holds only in-frame ones; the method was immunoSEQ multiplex PCR. Among approximately 150,000 clones listed, roughly 88% were seen once. The length of the CDR3 is 14 residues. Germline V lookup: CDR1 MNHEY, CDR2 SVGAGI. V shed 10 bases and J shed 2 bases, with 16 bases lying between them. The sequences come from peripheral blood, collected 28 days after the second AZD1222 dose. The genes are TRBV6-5 and TRBJ2-3; a possible D gene is TRBD1 (5 bases). The clonotype originates from an adult who received the AZD1222 COVID-19 vaccine. This chain's CDR3 is CATGLTGNTDTQYF. The CDR3 DNA reads as TGTGCCACAGGGTTGACTGGAAACACAGATACGCAGTATTTT.